These 14 T cell receptor beta chains came from one sample sequenced in a study of cytotoxic CD8 clonotypes in ibrutinib-treated CLL. The table came from immunoSEQ multiplex PCR; TCRdb's copy has only in-frame clones and leaves some out. The sample records roughly 150,000 clones, around 76% being singletons. Sequences were derived from PBMCs, sampled after 24 months of ibrutinib treatment. Receptors originate from a human donor with chronic lymphocytic leukemia.

This clone has more than one count but fewer than ten. The chain carries TRBV5-3 and TRBJ2-7, with D maybe TRBD2 (5 bases). TRBV5-3 is filed as an ORF, its function uncertain. The germline V and J ends were trimmed by 4 bases and 2 bases, with 13 bases remaining between them. The CDR3 consists of 14 residues. As DNA, the CDR3 is TGTGCCAGAAGCCCGCCCGGGGTAACCTACGAGCAGTACTTC. Its translation: CARSPPGVTYEQYF.

V gene TRBV30 combines with J gene TRBJ1-4; D is possibly TRBD1 (5 bases). The V and J ends lost 2 bases and 6 bases respectively, with 19 bases between them. In germline, CDR1 is GTSNPN, CDR2 SVGIG (reference sequence). The CDR3 has 16 amino acids. CDR3 region: CAWSITSPGGYEKLFF. In nucleotides, the CDR3 is TGTGCCTGGAGTATCACTAGTCCGGGGGGATATGAAAAACTGTTTTTT.

This clone was seen more than once but under ten times. A single base separates this from a much larger clone, so it may be a read error. The rearrangement links TRBV5-6 to TRBJ1-5; TRBD1 might be the D (5 bases). The CDR3 has 13 residues. Looked up from germline, CDR1 is SGHDT and CDR2 is YYEEEE. V lost 3 bases to trimming and J lost 6 bases, with 10 bases between them. The CDR3 reads CASSSAGGQPQHF. The DNA for the CDR3 is TGTGCCAGCAGCTCCGCCGGGGGTCAGCCCCAGCATTTT. Full variable domain (remainder filled in from reference TRBV5-6 and TRBJ1-5): DAGVTQSPTHLIKTRGQQVTLRCSPKSGHDTVSWYQQALGQGPQFIFQYYEEEERQRGNFPDRFSGHQFPNYSSELNVNALLLGDSALYLCASSSAGGQPQHFGDGTRLSIL.

The genes are TRBV4-2 and TRBJ2-2, with 11 bases identical to TRBD2. The germline CDR1 and CDR2 sequences are LGHNA and YNFKEQ. The J segment lost 4 bases and the V segment lost 5 bases, leaving 9 bases of the junction unmatched. This CDR3 has 17 amino acids. The CDR3 is CASSSIPGLAVTGELFF. The CDR3 coding sequence is TGTGCCAGCAGCTCCATCCCGGGACTAGCGGTCACCGGGGAGCTGTTTTTT.

The genes are TRBV6-6 and TRBJ2-1, with D tentatively TRBD2 (5 bases). Trimming took off 0 bases at V and 10 bases at J, with 13 bases between the two ends. The CDR3 spans 14 residues. Germline CDR1 reads MNHNY; CDR2 reads SVGAGI (reference sequence). CDR3 loop: CASSYSSRSSEQFF. The DNA of the CDR3 is TGTGCCAGCAGTTACTCGAGTAGGTCTAGCGAGCAGTTCTTC.

The chain joins TRBV2 to TRBJ2-5; no clear D gene. Germline CDR1 is SNHLY and CDR2 is FYNNEI. V was pared by 3 bases and J by 4 bases, with 12 bases between. The CDR3 consists of 14 residues. CDR3 protein: CASSDGRSGETQYF. The CDR3 nucleotides are TGTGCCAGCAGTGATGGGCGGAGTGGAGAGACCCAGTACTTC.

This rearrangement joins TRBV7-9 to TRBJ1-2, with 8 bases identical to TRBD1. This CDR3 contains 15 residues. CDR1 and CDR2 (germline): SEHNR, FQNEAQ (reference sequence). The V segment lost 1 base and the J segment 5 bases; nucleotides outside the gene matches: 6. The CDR3 loop reads CASSLGGGQGYGYTF. The CDR3 DNA is TGTGCCAGCAGCTTAGGTGGCGGACAGGGATATGGCTACACCTTC.

The rearrangement uses TRBV5-1 and TRBJ1-1, with 8 bases that match TRBD1. The CDR3 runs to 15 residues. Germline V gene sequence: CDR1 SGHRS, CDR2 YFSETQ. V shed 4 bases and J 5 bases; nucleotides not matched to a gene: 10. The CDR3 nucleotides read TGCGCCAGCAGCCCCCGACAGGGGAGATGGACTGAAGCTTTCTTT. Its translation: CASSPRQGRWTEAFF.

The chain employs TRBV6-5 and TRBJ1-1; D perhaps matches TRBD1 (5 bases). V lost 1 base, J lost 6 bases, and 9 bases lay in between. Germline CDR1 MNHEY, CDR2 SVGAGI. The CDR3 is 13 residues long. This CDR3 is CASSYFGGAEAFF. Written as DNA, the CDR3 is TGTGCCAGCAGTTACTTCGGGGGGGCTGAAGCTTTCTTT.

This chain uses TRBV19 with TRBJ1-4, with D uncertain. Trimming left V 3 bases short and J 1 base short, with 6 bases between. Germline V gene data show CDR1 as LNHDA and CDR2 as SQIVND (reference sequence). The CDR3 loop spans 14 amino acids. In DNA, the CDR3 is TGTGCCAGTAGTATCGGTGGAACTAATGAAAAACTGTTTTTT. This codes for CASSIGGTNEKLFF.

This CDR3 is CASSLDGADFDEQYF. The CDR3, as DNA: TGTGCCAGCAGCCTCGATGGGGCGGATTTCGACGAGCAGTACTTC. V is TRBV27 and J is TRBJ2-7, with D possibly being TRBD1 (5 bases). Looked up from germline, CDR1 is MNHEY and CDR2 is SMNVEV (reference sequence). This CDR3 region has 15 residues. V lost 6 bases and J lost 5, with 20 bases in between.

There are a few counts of this clone. In DNA form, the CDR3 reads TGTGCCAGCAGCTTGGGGGTTTCCTATGGCTACACCTTC. It encodes CASSLGVSYGYTF. The rearrangement uses TRBV5-6 and TRBJ1-2; D is unresolved. CDR3 length equals 13 residues. Trimming cost V 0 bases and J 4 bases, with 7 bases left between them. Germline CDR1 and CDR2: SGHDT and YYEEEE.

This clone was found a few times. The chain joins TRBV6-5 to TRBJ1-2; D possibly corresponds to TRBD1 (6 bases). Germline loops: CDR1 MNHEY, CDR2 SVGAGI. The V gene lost 6 bases and the J gene lost 2 bases, with 10 bases spanning the gap. The length of the CDR3 is 13 residues. The CDR3 protein is CASSLGQNYGYTF. Here the CDR3 DNA reads TGTGCCAGCAGCCTCGGACAGAACTATGGCTACACCTTC.

This clone has a handful of counts. The V gene is TRBV7-2, the J gene TRBJ1-2, with D tentatively TRBD1 (6 bases). There are 14 residues in the CDR3. Trimming left V 3 bases short and J 4 bases short, with 12 bases between. Germline CDR1 SGHTA, CDR2 FQGNSA. The CDR3 loop is CASSFLQGGYGYTF. The CDR3, as DNA: TGTGCCAGCAGCTTCCTACAGGGTGGCTATGGCTACACCTTC.